The 31 T cell receptor beta chains in this list originate from one sample, sequenced in a study of T cell repertoires in cytomegalovirus infection. Each CDR3 protein is one row after TCRdb ran MiXCR on the reads. The data show 45,000 to 60,000 distinct CDR3 sequences, around 18% seen once. Their target antigens are unknown. Material: CD8+ T cells from cultured PBMCs, obtained from culture after CMV antigen stimulation. These receptors came from a human donor in good health (CMV status not recorded). Some clones in this sample may be carry-over from other donors' samples.

This chain's CDR3 is CASSFRGPNYGYTF. The CDR3 nucleotides are TGTGCCAGCAGCTTCCGGGGGCCTAACTATGGCTACACCTTC. V and J are TRBV5-8 and TRBJ1-2, with D possibly TRBD1 on 6 matching bases. Trimming took 2 bases from V and 0 from J, leaving 8 bases between them. Germline V gene sequence: CDR1 SGHTS, CDR2 YDEGEE. This CDR3 is built from 14 residues.

V gene TRBV6-2 or TRBV6-3 combines with J gene TRBJ2-1, with 10 positions matching TRBD2. Germline assignment: CDR1 MNHEY and CDR2 SVGEGT. After removal of 5 bases from V and 9 bases from J, the junction contained 7 bases not matched to a gene. CDR3 length equals 14 residues. The CDR3 protein is CASSGPGTSAEQFF. For the CDR3, the DNA is TGTGCCAGCAGTGGTCCCGGGACTAGCGCTGAGCAGTTCTTC.

This clonotype came up a few times. The chain joins TRBV20-1 to TRBJ2-7; 7 bases align to TRBD1. This CDR3 is built from 15 residues. V was clipped by 6 bases and J by 3 bases; unmatched bases: 14. The germline CDR1 and CDR2 sequences are DFQATT and SNEGSKA (reference sequence). The CDR3 coding sequence is TGCAGTGCACTCGACAGGGAACTTGGTTTCTACGAGCAGTACTTC. This gives the protein CSALDRELGFYEQYF.

This sequence joins TRBV15 and TRBJ2-3; either TRBD1 or TRBD2 may fit D (5 bases each). This CDR3 spans 15 amino acids. Germline-derived CDR1 and CDR2 are LNHNV and YYDKDF (reference sequence). V shed 4 bases and J shed 3 bases, with 14 bases lying between them. The CDR3 loop reads CATSITGTQTDTQYF. The CDR3 region has the DNA TGTGCCACCAGCATAACCGGGACCCAAACAGATACGCAGTATTTT.

This clonotype has at least ten counts. J is TRBJ1-1 and V is TRBV4-3; a weak D match, TRBD1 (5 bases). The CDR3 is 13 residues long. Germline values: CDR1 LGHNA, CDR2 YSLEER. V was clipped by 0 bases and J by 8 bases, with 10 bases between them. The CDR3 sequence is CASSQERQLEAFF. The CDR3 DNA sequence: TGCGCCAGCAGCCAAGAAAGACAGCTCGAAGCTTTCTTT.

This clonotype was counted only a few times. The CDR3, as DNA: TGTGCCAGCAGCTTAACTCCAGGGGAGTCCTATGGCTACACCTTC. As protein: CASSLTPGESYGYTF. This sequence joins TRBV7-2 and TRBJ1-2, with TRBD1 as a possible D gene (6 bases). The CDR3 runs 15 residues. Trimming removed 2 bases from V and 4 bases from J, with 14 bases in between. Looked up from germline, CDR1 is SGHTA and CDR2 is FQGNSA.

This clonotype was seen only a few times. V gene TRBV27 combines with J gene TRBJ1-5, with 8 bases identical to TRBD1. The CDR3 extends over 15 amino acids. V shed 5 bases, J shed 6 bases, and the junction held 9 bases outside the gene matches. Germline CDR1 MNHEY, CDR2 SMNVEV (reference sequence). The CDR3 DNA reads as TGTGCCAGCAGTCCGACGACAGGGGAGGGTCAGCCCCAGCATTTT. As protein: CASSPTTGEGQPQHF.

There are a few counts of this clonotype. V usage is TRBV7-8 and J usage is TRBJ2-5; TRBD1 or TRBD2 may be the D gene (5 bases each). The germline V and J ends were trimmed by 1 base and 5 bases, with 14 bases remaining between them. The CDR3 is made up of 15 amino acids. Per germline, CDR1 SGHVS and CDR2 FQNEAQ. CDR3 sequence (DNA): TGTGCCAGCAGCTTAGGGGGACCACCGGGGGAGACCCAGTACTTC. This encodes CASSLGGPPGETQYF.

V gene TRBV7-2 combines with J gene TRBJ1-6; D gene uncertain. V gave up 0 bases and J gave up 9 bases, with 15 bases separating them. Per germline, CDR1 SGHTA and CDR2 FQGNSA. The CDR3 spans 16 residues. CDR3 nucleotides: TGTGCCAGCAGCTTAGCGTCGACAAGTCTGGGTTCACCCCTCCACTTT. It encodes CASSLASTSLGSPLHF.

This clonotype was detected a few times. The chain has TRBV15 and TRBJ1-5; D gene ambiguous. Deletions cut 0 bases from V and 6 bases from J, with 6 bases between. CDR1 is LNHNV, CDR2 YYDKDF, per germline (reference sequence). This CDR3 contains 13 residues. The CDR3 region is CATSRDRPQPQHF. The DNA for the CDR3 is TGTGCCACCAGCAGAGATCGTCCTCAGCCCCAGCATTTT.

This clonotype was seen repeatedly, ten times or more. The CDR3 nucleotides read TGTGCCAGCAGCCATCGGGGCAAATCCTACGAGCAGTACTTC. As protein: CASSHRGKSYEQYF. The chain links TRBV7-6 to TRBJ2-7; D could derive from TRBD1 or TRBD2 (5 bases each). The CDR3 is 14 amino acids. Germline CDR1 and CDR2: SGHVS and FNYEAQ. Trimming removed 5 bases from V and 1 base from J, with 12 bases in between.

This clonotype was found a few times. This chain connects TRBV12-3 or TRBV12-4 to TRBJ2-5, with D uncertain. The V gene lost 3 bases and the J gene lost 3 bases, with 2 bases spanning the gap. The CDR3 has 11 residues. In DNA form, the CDR3 reads TGTGCCAGCAGTTTCGAAGAGACCCAGTACTTC. Translation gives CASSFEETQYF.

This clonotype was counted only a few times. The chain uses TRBV7-9 and TRBJ1-4; no firm D call. Germline CDR1 and CDR2: SEHNR and FQNEAQ (reference sequence). The CDR3 has 18 residues. V shed 3 bases and J shed 6 bases, with 23 bases lying between them. The CDR3, as DNA: TGTGCCAGCAGCTTTGGTCTAAGGTCTGGGTTATTGGATGAAAAACTGTTTTTT. Translation gives CASSFGLRSGLLDEKLFF.

Note on this clonotype: This may be a read error, as it is one base from a much larger clone. The chain has TRBV7-3 and TRBJ2-2; 11 bases align to TRBD2. The CDR3 loop spans 16 amino acids. Germline values: CDR1 SGHTA, CDR2 FQGTGA. The CDR3 DNA follows: TGTGCCGGCAGCTTATCCCCTAGCGGGAGGACCGGGGAGCTGTTTTTT. Protein product: CAGSLSPSGRTGELFF.

CDR3 residues: CSAYRGDSGEQFF. CDR3 coding DNA: TGCAGTGCTTACAGGGGCGACTCGGGTGAGCAGTTCTTC. The V gene is TRBV20-1, the J gene TRBJ2-1, with 7 nucleotides matching TRBD1. This CDR3 has 13 residues. Per germline, CDR1 DFQATT and CDR2 SNEGSKA (reference sequence). V shed 5 bases and J 9 bases; nucleotides not matched to a gene: 10.

This chain connects TRBV20-1 to TRBJ1-2; TRBD1 is a possible D gene (5 bases). Per germline, CDR1 DFQATT and CDR2 SNEGSKA (reference sequence). Deletions cut 4 bases from V and 3 bases from J, with 24 bases between. This CDR3 has 17 amino acids. CDR3 residues: CSATLPPTAAPDYGYTF. CDR3 DNA sequence: TGCAGTGCTACCCTACCCCCGACAGCGGCTCCTGACTATGGCTACACCTTC.

This chain uses TRBV7-8 with TRBJ2-1; D is perhaps TRBD1 or TRBD2 (7 bases each). The V gene's germline CDR1 is SGHVS and CDR2 FQNEAQ. V lost 5 bases to trimming and J lost 6 bases, with 17 bases between them. The CDR3 sequence is 15 residues long. CDR3 DNA: TGTGCCAGCAGCGTCCAGGGGGGGCCTCCCAATGAGCAGTTCTTC. This gives the protein CASSVQGGPPNEQFF. Full variable domain (rest looked up from reference TRBV7-8 and TRBJ2-1): GAGVSQSPRYKVAKRGQDVALRCDPISGHVSLFWYQQALGQGPEFLTYFQNEAQLDKSGLPSDRFFAERPEGSVSTLKIQRTQQEDSAVYLCASSVQGGPPNEQFFGPGTRLTVL.

This clonotype was seen a handful of times. The chain joins TRBV28 to TRBJ2-5, with 7 bases matching TRBD1. V shed 4 bases and J 0 bases; nucleotides not matched to a gene: 5. CDR3 length equals 15 residues. Germline V gene lookup returns CDR1 MDHEN and CDR2 SYDVKM. The CDR3 here is CASSSYRGHQETQYF. CDR3 DNA: TGTGCCAGCAGTTCCTACAGGGGCCACCAAGAGACCCAGTACTTC.

J is TRBJ1-1 and V is TRBV20-1, with 8 bases matching TRBD1. The junction had 18 bases not matched to a gene; V was cut back by 5 bases and J by 1 base. Germline loops: CDR1 DFQATT, CDR2 SNEGSKA (reference sequence). The CDR3 covers 18 residues. CDR3 DNA sequence: TGCAGTGCTTTCGACCGAATTACAGGGGGGACCGGGAACACTGAAGCTTTCTTT. Translating it yields CSAFDRITGGTGNTEAFF.

The V and J genes are TRBV9 and TRBJ2-7; 8 bases agree with TRBD2. Germline V gene sequence: CDR1 SGDLS, CDR2 YYNGEE. The CDR3 runs to 15 residues. J gave up 6 bases and V 7 bases, and 15 bases lay outside the gene matches. The CDR3: CASGETGGLSGEQYF. The CDR3 bases are TGTGCCAGCGGTGAGACGGGGGGGTTATCTGGCGAGCAGTACTTC.

This clonotype was found many times. The chain joins TRBV7-2 to TRBJ2-7; D is unresolved. The CDR3 has 15 amino acids. CDR1 and CDR2 from the germline V gene are SGHTA and FQGNSA. Trimming left V 5 bases short and J 3 bases short, with 17 bases between. The CDR3 nucleotides are TGTGCCAGCAGCATCCCCAAGGTGGGCTACTACGAGCAGTACTTC. It specifies CASSIPKVGYYEQYF.

This clonotype was counted a few times. The chain joins TRBV6-5 to TRBJ2-7; 8 bases match TRBD2. CDR1 MNHEY and CDR2 SVGAGI come from the germline V gene. The CDR3 loop spans 13 amino acids. The V and J ends lost 4 bases and 4 bases, in that order; junction bases with no gene match: 3. The CDR3 DNA reads TGTGCCAGCAGTTTCCGGGGGGGGTACGAGCAGTACTTC. Its translation: CASSFRGGYEQYF.

The chain carries TRBV20-1 and TRBJ2-7; TRBD2 matches 10 bases. The V gene's germline CDR1 is DFQATT and CDR2 SNEGSKA (reference sequence). This CDR3 is built from 15 residues. The J segment lost 3 bases and the V segment lost 5 bases, leaving 10 bases of the junction unmatched. The CDR3 coding sequence is TGCAGTGCTGGGTCCGGGACTAGCGATCTCTACGAGCAGTACTTC. Translating gives CSAGSGTSDLYEQYF.

This clonotype has at least ten counts. The chain has TRBV24-1 and TRBJ2-2; no firm D call. Trimming took 5 bases from V and 9 from J, leaving 12 bases between them. The CDR3 sequence is 13 residues long. The germline CDR1 and CDR2 sequences are KGHDR and SFDVKD. The chain's CDR3 is CATSGASARELFF. The DNA for the CDR3 is TGTGCCACCAGTGGGGCCAGCGCAAGGGAGCTGTTTTTT.

The chain has TRBV5-8 and TRBJ2-1, with TRBD2 matching 7 bases. Germline CDR1 reads SGHTS; CDR2 reads YDEGEE. J lost 4 bases, V lost 3 bases, and 7 bases had no gene match. The CDR3 contains 15 residues. The CDR3 reads CASSYPGLQYNEQFF. The CDR3 bases are TGTGCCAGCAGCTACCCGGGACTACAATACAATGAGCAGTTCTTC.

The chain is built from TRBV6-1 and TRBJ2-1; no clear D. This CDR3 is built from 12 residues. Germline-derived CDR1 and CDR2 are MNHNS and SASEGT. V lost 5 bases, J lost 7 bases, and 9 bases lay in between. CDR3 nucleotide sequence: TGTGCCAGCAGTCCGGACGGGAATGAGCAGTTCTTC. Encoded protein: CASSPDGNEQFF.

This chain joins TRBV2 and TRBJ1-2; TRBD1 might be the D (6 bases). The V end was cut by 2 bases, the J end by 5 bases, with 12 bases between. This CDR3 has 14 residues. The V gene's germline CDR1 is SNHLY and CDR2 FYNNEI. CDR3 amino acids: CASSEIDRKYGYTF. For the CDR3, the DNA is TGTGCCAGCAGTGAAATAGACAGGAAATATGGCTACACCTTC.

This clonotype was detected ten times or more. The chain employs TRBV6-1 and TRBJ2-7, with D perhaps TRBD1 or TRBD2 (6 bases each). The CDR3 has 14 residues. Germline CDR1 reads MNHNS; CDR2 reads SASEGT. Trimming took 7 bases from V and 4 from J, leaving 17 bases between them. CDR3 coding DNA: TGTGCCAGCAAAGATACGGGGGCGAGGTACGAGCAGTACTTC. Encoded protein: CASKDTGARYEQYF.

This clonotype was seen a few times. The chain carries TRBV6-5 and TRBJ2-7; D might be TRBD1 (6 bases). The germline CDR1 and CDR2 sequences are MNHEY and SVGAGI. Trimming removed 6 bases at V and 6 bases at J, with 15 bases between. The CDR3 length is 13 residues. CDR3 DNA sequence: TGTGCCAGCAGCCCATATTCGGACAGCGAGCAGTACTTC. As protein: CASSPYSDSEQYF.

The table lists this clonotype with a few counts. The chain recombines TRBV20-1 with TRBJ2-5; 9 nucleotides align to TRBD1. Germline values: CDR1 DFQATT, CDR2 SNEGSKA (reference sequence). V lost 1 base and J lost 4; bases outside the gene matches: 7. The CDR3 covers 15 residues. In DNA form, the CDR3 reads TGCAGTGCTAGAGTAAACAGGGGGCTTGGAGAGACCCAGTACTTC. Amino acids: CSARVNRGLGETQYF.

This clonotype occurred once. The V and J genes are TRBV6-1 and TRBJ1-1; 11 nucleotides line up with TRBD1. J was trimmed by 8 bases and V by 0 bases; bases with no gene match: 8. CDR3 length equals 16 residues. Germline V gives CDR1 MNHNS, CDR2 SASEGT. The CDR3 DNA reads TGTGCCAGCAGTGAAGCAAAGGGGCGGGACAGGGGGGAAGCTTTCTTT. Translated: CASSEAKGRDRGEAFF.